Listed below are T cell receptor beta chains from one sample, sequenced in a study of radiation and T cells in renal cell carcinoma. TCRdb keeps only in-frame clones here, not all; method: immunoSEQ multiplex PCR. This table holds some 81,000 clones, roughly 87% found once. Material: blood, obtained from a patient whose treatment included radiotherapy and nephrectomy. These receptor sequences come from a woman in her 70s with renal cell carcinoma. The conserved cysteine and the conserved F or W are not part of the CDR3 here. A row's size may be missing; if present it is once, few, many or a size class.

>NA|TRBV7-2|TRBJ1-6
ASSRDSPSYNSPLH
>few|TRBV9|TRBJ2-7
ASSVVEEGEQY
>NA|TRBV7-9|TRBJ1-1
ASSWYRNTEAF
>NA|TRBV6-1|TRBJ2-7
ASFSTGEQY
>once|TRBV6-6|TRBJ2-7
ASSSGQTYEQY
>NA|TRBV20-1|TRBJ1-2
SARSGRGYT
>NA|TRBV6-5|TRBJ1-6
ASSSGTAGNNSPLH
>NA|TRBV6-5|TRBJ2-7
ASRSSYEQY
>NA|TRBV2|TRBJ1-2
ASSEALTGGWDVGYT
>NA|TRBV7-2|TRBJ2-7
ASSLETGIAYEQY
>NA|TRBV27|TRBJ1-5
APSPGTENQPQH
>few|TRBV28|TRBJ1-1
ASSSPTGRNTEAF
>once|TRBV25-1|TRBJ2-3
ASSDWRGGPDTQY
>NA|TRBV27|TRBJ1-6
ASRGAGNSPLH
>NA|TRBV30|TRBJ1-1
AWSQKPTEAF
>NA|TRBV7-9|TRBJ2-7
ASSPSGWEQY
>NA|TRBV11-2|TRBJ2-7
ASSKEAIPVQQY
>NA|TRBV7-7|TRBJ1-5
ASSSQGWEVQH
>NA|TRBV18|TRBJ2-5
ASSDTGETQY
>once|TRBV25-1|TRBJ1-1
ASSGGGKAF
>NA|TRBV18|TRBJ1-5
ASSQRAQGADSNQPQH
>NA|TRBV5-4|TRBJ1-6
ASSLGAGRDSPLH
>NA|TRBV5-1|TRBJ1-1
ASSAGPDTEAF
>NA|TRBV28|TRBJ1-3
ASSPDSSGNTIY
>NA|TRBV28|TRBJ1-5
ASSSQVDNQPQH
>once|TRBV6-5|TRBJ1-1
ASRLRDSHTEAF